Listed below are T cell receptor beta chains from one sample, sequenced in a study of Graves' ophthalmopathy and Graves' hyperthyroidism. A single record per CDR3 protein comes from TCRdb applying MiXCR to the multiplex PCR reads. The sample lists about 500,000 distinct CDR3 sequences, less than 45% occurring once. Sequencing was performed on peripheral blood or thyroid tissue (not recorded which). These receptors were obtained from an adult man with Graves' hyperthyroidism. The CDR3 runs from the conserved cysteine through the conserved F or W.

J	V	CDR3
TRBJ2-5	TRBV7-8	CASSLAIGTSGSETQYF
TRBJ1-6	TRBV6-1	CASSEAEFDSPLHF
TRBJ2-7	TRBV12-3/TRBV12-4	CASSLGGIYNEQYF
TRBJ2-7	TRBV24-1	CATSDGGPPYEQYF
TRBJ2-7	TRBV7-2	CASSVERQGSDEQYF
TRBJ1-3	TRBV6-5	CASSPGTASGNTIYF
TRBJ1-2	TRBV12-3/TRBV12-4	CASRGGASYGYTF
TRBJ2-3	TRBV20-1	CSAYSPLAGVWDTQYF
TRBJ2-2	TRBV7-3	CASSLSGQGATGELFF
TRBJ1-1	TRBV19	CASSTRQAFGMNTGAFF
TRBJ2-5	TRBV5-1	CASSLEDRGFETQYF
TRBJ1-2	TRBV7-3	CASSPGPPANYGYTF
TRBJ1-4	TRBV7-9	CASSLGTGVNEKLFF
TRBJ1-1	TRBV18	CASSPSGTGRAFF
TRBJ1-2	TRBV6-1	CASSEAATNYGYTF
TRBJ2-7	TRBV5-1	CASSLSRGLANYEQYF
TRBJ2-2	TRBV27	CASSSFGPGPGELFF
TRBJ1-1	TRBV11-3	CASSLESAEAFF
TRBJ2-7	TRBV6-2/TRBV6-3	CASSYADITYEQYF
TRBJ1-5	TRBV19	CATNPRAGQGFNQPQHF
TRBJ1-1	TRBV10-3	CAISGSKRPTVTNTEAFF
TRBJ2-3	TRBV24-1	CATGGQGYGTDTQYF
TRBJ2-5	TRBV20-1	CSAGSEVEYRKKTQYF
TRBJ1-1	TRBV19	CASSQGAYGVTEAFF
TRBJ2-3	TRBV20-1	CSAWTSGRAVDTQYF